These T cell receptor beta chains were read from a single sample in a study of T-cell reconstitution after alpha-beta-depleted transplantation in children. TCRdb reanalysed the PCR reads using MiXCR and keeps one entry per CDR3 protein. This sample has hundreds of thousands of distinct CDR3 sequences; about an eighth occur once, and the top ten carry around 0.76%. The input for sequencing was PBMCs, taken before TCRalphabeta/CD19-depleted stem cell transplant. All receptors derive from a girl aged 2-15 years with congenital amegakaryocytic thrombocytopenia, due to receive a stem cell transplant. The conserved cysteine and the conserved F or W are not part of the CDR3 here. Fields, in order: D gene, V gene, J gene, CDR3 protein. A D gene is named only where the DNA matches it firmly.

d_call: TRBD2; v_call: TRBV6-5; j_call: TRBJ2-1; cdr3_aa: ASSYSGLAGGPAYNEQF
d_call: TRBD2; v_call: TRBV20-1; j_call: TRBJ2-3; cdr3_aa: SASSGTISTDTQY
d_call: TRBD2; v_call: TRBV12-3/TRBV12-4; j_call: TRBJ2-7; cdr3_aa: ASSMVGGAGEQY
d_call: -; v_call: TRBV6-4; j_call: TRBJ2-2; cdr3_aa: ASSEEAIVGELF
d_call: TRBD2; v_call: TRBV5-1; j_call: TRBJ2-5; cdr3_aa: ASSLAGMPVETQY
d_call: -; v_call: TRBV12-3/TRBV12-4; j_call: TRBJ1-5; cdr3_aa: ASSLLSGGNQPQH
d_call: TRBD1; v_call: TRBV20-1; j_call: TRBJ1-4; cdr3_aa: SAIPGQGDEKLF
d_call: -; v_call: TRBV5-5; j_call: TRBJ1-4; cdr3_aa: ASNSGQGYEKLF
d_call: -; v_call: TRBV20-1; j_call: TRBJ1-1; cdr3_aa: SARDRGLNTEAF
d_call: -; v_call: TRBV29-1; j_call: TRBJ2-3; cdr3_aa: SVSLEGRTDTQY
d_call: -; v_call: TRBV2; j_call: TRBJ2-3; cdr3_aa: TSGTRESSVDTQY
d_call: -; v_call: TRBV29-1; j_call: TRBJ2-2; cdr3_aa: SVERSGTTGGELF
d_call: -; v_call: TRBV12-3/TRBV12-4; j_call: TRBJ2-6; cdr3_aa: ASSLFAGSGANVLT
d_call: TRBD2; v_call: TRBV20-1; j_call: TRBJ2-7; cdr3_aa: SARTGGITYEQY
d_call: TRBD2; v_call: TRBV12-3/TRBV12-4; j_call: TRBJ2-5; cdr3_aa: ASSLVFASGRAEETQY
d_call: -; v_call: TRBV5-1; j_call: TRBJ2-3; cdr3_aa: ASSLITATDTQY
d_call: TRBD2; v_call: TRBV2; j_call: TRBJ2-1; cdr3_aa: ASNGGRLAGGLAYNEQF
d_call: TRBD2; v_call: TRBV20-1; j_call: TRBJ2-5; cdr3_aa: SAEAGGPVNFETQY
d_call: -; v_call: TRBV28; j_call: TRBJ2-4; cdr3_aa: ASSLSAGVIQY
d_call: -; v_call: TRBV29-1; j_call: TRBJ2-6; cdr3_aa: SVGSAVQGANVLT
d_call: -; v_call: TRBV11-2; j_call: TRBJ2-1; cdr3_aa: ASSLGGTLNEQF
d_call: -; v_call: TRBV7-8; j_call: TRBJ1-1; cdr3_aa: ASSSTQTGYTEAF
d_call: -; v_call: TRBV4-2; j_call: TRBJ2-7; cdr3_aa: ASSQEGGNDEQY
d_call: TRBD1; v_call: TRBV20-1; j_call: TRBJ1-5; cdr3_aa: SALEQGRFSNQPQH
d_call: -; v_call: TRBV14; j_call: TRBJ2-3; cdr3_aa: ASSQRAWTDTQY
d_call: -; v_call: TRBV7-9; j_call: TRBJ1-3; cdr3_aa: ASSLEVRFSGNTIY
d_call: TRBD1; v_call: TRBV20-1; j_call: TRBJ1-2; cdr3_aa: ALRGDSYGYT
d_call: -; v_call: TRBV5-1; j_call: TRBJ2-1; cdr3_aa: ASSLASGTEQF
d_call: -; v_call: TRBV20-1; j_call: TRBJ1-5; cdr3_aa: SARRGEGQPQH
d_call: TRBD2; v_call: TRBV10-3; j_call: TRBJ2-3; cdr3_aa: AIIMPSGVVDTQY
d_call: -; v_call: TRBV7-2; j_call: TRBJ2-7; cdr3_aa: ASSLGRQSYEQY
d_call: -; v_call: TRBV7-3; j_call: TRBJ2-2; cdr3_aa: ASCLSVLGTRDTGELF